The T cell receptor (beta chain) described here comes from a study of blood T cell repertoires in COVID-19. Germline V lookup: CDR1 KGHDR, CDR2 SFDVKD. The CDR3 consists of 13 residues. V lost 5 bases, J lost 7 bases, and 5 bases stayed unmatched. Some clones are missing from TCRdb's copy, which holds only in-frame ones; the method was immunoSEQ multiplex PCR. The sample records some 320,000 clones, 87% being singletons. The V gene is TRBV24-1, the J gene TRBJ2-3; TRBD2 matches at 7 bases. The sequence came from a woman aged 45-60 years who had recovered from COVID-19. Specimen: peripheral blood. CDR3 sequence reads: CATSVSSGYTQYF. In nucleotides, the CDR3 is TGTGCCACCAGTGTGTCTAGCGGATATACGCAGTATTTT.